Following are 32 T cell receptor beta chains from one sample sequenced in a study of cytomegalovirus exposure and HLA in healthy donors. PCR amplification relied on 60 Vbeta primers (plus 13 Jbeta primers). Only in-frame clones appear in the TCRdb table, and some are missing; sequencing was by immunoSEQ multiplex PCR. The table includes a few hundred thousand clones, around four fifths detected once. The sequenced sample was PBMCs. These TCRs come from a woman aged 40-49 years in good health and CMV-seronegative.

In its sample, this clone was seen a few times. The gene calls are TRBV5-5 and TRBJ1-1; D unresolved. The CDR3 has 14 residues. The V gene lost 2 bases and the J gene lost 1 base, with 9 bases spanning the gap. Germline V gene sequence: CDR1 SGHKS, CDR2 YYEKEE (reference sequence). CDR3 nucleotide sequence: TGTGCCAGCAGCTTAGTTCCAGGGAACACTGAAGCTTTCTTT. This codes for CASSLVPGNTEAFF.

The chain uses TRBV18 and TRBJ1-4; the D is unclear. The CDR3 contains 14 residues. Trimming took off 2 bases at V and 7 bases at J, with 11 bases between the two ends. The germline CDR1 and CDR2 sequences are KGHSH and LQKENI. The CDR3 bases are TGTGCCAGCTCACCAAATGCGGGGTCTGAAAAACTGTTTTTT. This gives the protein CASSPNAGSEKLFF.

The J gene is TRBJ1-4, the V gene TRBV6-5; possible D gene TRBD1, 6 bases. V dropped 5 bases and J dropped 4 bases, with 11 bases sitting between them. The CDR3 runs to 14 residues. The germline V gene encodes CDR1 MNHEY and CDR2 SVGAGI. The CDR3 DNA reads as TGTGCCAGCAGTAGGACAGCCTTTAATGAAAAACTGTTTTTT. This gives the protein CASSRTAFNEKLFF.

CDR3 loop: CSARDSPPYGYTF. The DNA for the CDR3 is TGCAGCGCACGGGACAGTCCACCCTATGGCTACACCTTC. The chain uses TRBV29-1 and TRBJ1-2; TRBD1 matches 7 bases. CDR1 is SQVTM, CDR2 ANQGSEA, per germline. This CDR3 has 13 amino acids. The junction had 9 bases not matched to a gene; V was cut back by 7 bases and J by 4 bases.

This clone was seen more than once but under ten times. The chain employs TRBV4-1 and TRBJ1-1; weak D call: TRBD1 (6 bases). Germline V gene lookup returns CDR1 MGHRA and CDR2 YSYEKL. CDR3 size: 14 residues. V shed 5 bases and J shed 4 bases, with 14 bases lying between them. The CDR3 DNA sequence: TGCGCCAGCAGCTCACAGGGTGTGGGCACTGAAGCTTTCTTT. Its translation: CASSSQGVGTEAFF.

V and J are TRBV11-3 and TRBJ2-5; 9 positions match TRBD1. In germline, CDR1 is SGHNT, CDR2 YENEEA. There are 15 residues in the CDR3. V shed 1 base, J shed 4 bases, and the junction held 4 bases outside the gene matches. In nucleotides, the CDR3 is TGTGCCAGCAGCTTAGTTGGGACAGGGACAGAGACCCAGTACTTC. It codes for CASSLVGTGTETQYF. Variable domain in full (rest from reference TRBV11-3 and TRBJ2-5): EAGVVQSPRYKIIEKKQPVAFWCNPISGHNTLYWYLQNLGQGPELLIRYENEEAVDDSQLPKDRFSAERLKGVDSTLKIQPAELGDSAVYLCASSLVGTGTETQYFGPGTRLLVL.

CDR3 sequence: CASTVPATEGYTF. The CDR3 DNA reads as TGTGCCAGCACCGTCCCAGCGACGGAGGGCTACACCTTC. This chain uses TRBV7-9 with TRBJ1-2, with D uncertain. CDR3 size: 13 residues. The ends were cut back, 7 bases at V and 8 bases at J, with 17 bases in the middle. Germline V lookup: CDR1 SEHNR, CDR2 FQNEAQ (reference sequence).

The chain joins TRBV4-2 to TRBJ1-2, with a possible D match to TRBD1 (5 bases). V dropped 0 bases and J dropped 10 bases, with 15 bases sitting between them. This CDR3 has 14 residues. Per germline, CDR1 LGHNA and CDR2 YNFKEQ. This CDR3 is CASSQDTGVGDYTF. DNA of the CDR3: TGTGCCAGCAGCCAAGATACAGGAGTTGGGGACTACACCTTC.

The chain has TRBV23-1 and TRBJ2-2; 7 bases map to TRBD1. TRBV23-1 is reported as an ORF; its role is uncertain. The V segment lost 9 bases and the J segment 7 bases; nucleotides outside the gene matches: 14. The CDR3 runs to 15 residues. DNA of the CDR3: TGCGCCAGGACGCCGACAGGGCAGAGGAGCGGGGAGCTGTTTTTT. This encodes CARTPTGQRSGELFF.

Comment on this clone: The same CDR3 is also encoded by other DNA sequences in this sample. The chain combines TRBV30 with TRBJ2-2; D is unclear. The CDR3 totals 13 residues. Trimming removed 0 bases at V and 5 bases at J, with 7 bases between. Germline CDR1 reads GTSNPN; CDR2 reads SVGIG (reference sequence). CDR3 nucleotides: TGTGCCTGGAGTGTACCAGGAACCGGGGAGCTGTTTTTT. This sequence encodes CAWSVPGTGELFF.

This clone was found once. The DNA of the CDR3 is TGTGCCAGCAGCCCTAACGGGCAGGGGATCTATGGCTACACCTTC. Encoded protein: CASSPNGQGIYGYTF. The rearrangement links TRBV11-2 to TRBJ1-2; TRBD1 is a possible D gene (6 bases). This CDR3 comprises 15 residues. V was pared by 5 bases and J by 4 bases, with 17 bases between. From germline, CDR1 is SGHAT and CDR2 FQNNGV.

This clone was seen only once. The chain employs TRBV4-1 and TRBJ1-6; D unresolved. Per germline, CDR1 MGHRA and CDR2 YSYEKL. The CDR3 covers 15 residues. The V end was cut by 3 bases, the J end by 7 bases, with 13 bases between. Here the CDR3 DNA reads TGCGCCAGCAGCCAGGAACACATCGGGAATTCACCCCTCCACTTT. Its protein product is CASSQEHIGNSPLHF.

The chain is built from TRBV7-2 and TRBJ1-5, with TRBD1 matching over 8 bases. The CDR3 length is 15 residues. The V gene end was trimmed by 3 bases and the J gene end by 7 bases; junction bases not matched to a gene: 8. Germline CDR1 and CDR2: SGHTA and FQGNSA. CDR3 nucleotides: TGTGCCAGCAGCTTCGACGGACAGGGCATGCAGCCCCAGCATTTT. As protein: CASSFDGQGMQPQHF.

V and J are TRBV5-1 and TRBJ1-1; D not certain. Germline V lookup: CDR1 SGHRS, CDR2 YFSETQ. Trimming stripped 6 bases from V and 1 base from J, with 13 bases between. The CDR3 covers 14 residues. CDR3 DNA sequence: TGCGCCAGCAAGGGAGGGTGGGCGAACACTGAAGCTTTCTTT. It specifies CASKGGWANTEAFF.

The chain is built from TRBV19 and TRBJ2-7; 7 nucleotides agree with TRBD2. The CDR3 sequence is 15 residues long. The V segment lost 3 bases and the J segment 0 bases; nucleotides outside the gene matches: 5. The V gene's germline CDR1 is LNHDA and CDR2 SQIVND (reference sequence). CDR3 sequence reads: CASSIMGRASYEQYF. In DNA, the CDR3 is TGTGCCAGTAGTATCATGGGGAGGGCCTCCTACGAGCAGTACTTC.

V usage is TRBV9 and J usage is TRBJ1-6; 7 nucleotides match TRBD1. This CDR3 contains 22 residues. V lost 4 bases to trimming and J lost 6 bases; unmatched junction nucleotides: 28. Germline V lookup: CDR1 SGDLS, CDR2 YYNGEE. This CDR3 reads CASSPAFGVQGETLLGNSPLHF. The CDR3 nucleotides are TGTGCCAGCAGCCCCGCTTTCGGGGTGCAGGGGGAGACCCTTCTAGGTAATTCACCCCTCCACTTT.

The V gene is TRBV5-1, the J gene TRBJ1-3; D ambiguous. V was pared by 0 bases and J by 4 bases, with 8 bases between. Per the germline V gene, CDR1 is SGHRS and CDR2 is YFSETQ. CDR3 length: 14 residues. The CDR3 sequence: CASSLDLSGNTIYF. The DNA for the CDR3 is TGCGCCAGCAGCTTGGATTTGTCGGGAAACACCATATATTTT.

The rearrangement links TRBV6-5 to TRBJ1-3, with a weak D call TRBD1 (6 bases). V was clipped by 0 bases and J by 0 bases, with 9 bases between them. Germline V CDR1 and CDR2: MNHEY, SVGAGI. The CDR3 is made up of 16 amino acids. The CDR3 spells CASSYSTGLSGNTIYF. The CDR3, as DNA: TGTGCCAGCAGTTACTCGACAGGACTCTCTGGAAACACCATATATTTT.

The rearrangement joins TRBV2 to TRBJ1-5, with D uncertain. The CDR3 spans 16 residues. The ends were cut back, 2 bases at V and 4 bases at J, with 15 bases in the middle. CDR1 and CDR2 from the germline V gene are SNHLY and FYNNEI. The CDR3 DNA reads as TGTGCCAGCAGTGAATATGACACCTCGTATAATCAGCCCCAGCATTTT. Translation: CASSEYDTSYNQPQHF. The full variable domain, rest sourced from reference TRBV2 and TRBJ1-5, is EPEVTQTPSHQVTQMGQEVILRCVPISNHLYFYWYRQILGQKVEFLVSFYNNEISEKSEIFDDQFSVERPDGSNFTLKIRSTKLEDSAMYFCASSEYDTSYNQPQHFGDGTRLSIL.

The gene calls are TRBV18 and TRBJ2-1, with 9 bases aligning to TRBD1. Looked up from germline, CDR1 is KGHSH and CDR2 is LQKENI. The V segment lost 0 bases and the J segment 4 bases; nucleotides outside the gene matches: 1. The CDR3 sequence is 15 residues long. In nucleotides, the CDR3 is TGTGCCAGCTCACCACCGGGACAGGGTTACAATGAGCAGTTCTTC. Translation: CASSPPGQGYNEQFF.

Remarks on this clone: Other DNA sequences in this sample translate to the same CDR3. V usage is TRBV7-9 and J usage is TRBJ1-4, with 8 bases matching TRBD1. The germline gives CDR1 SEHNR, CDR2 FQNEAQ (reference sequence). The CDR3 has 15 residues. V trimming: 8 bases; J trimming: 7 bases; junction bases outside the gene matches: 12. CDR3 in amino acids: CASGIFQGAIEKLFF. CDR3 nucleotides: TGTGCCAGCGGAATCTTCCAGGGGGCGATTGAAAAACTGTTTTTT.

The CDR3 DNA follows: TGTGCCTGGAGTATGGGGGCGTCGACAGGGGGACGCTACACCTTC. This gives the protein CAWSMGASTGGRYTF. This chain joins TRBV30 and TRBJ1-2, with 9 bases identical to TRBD1. The CDR3 is made up of 15 amino acids. With V trimmed by 2 bases and J by 9 bases, 13 bases remained unmatched. The germline V gene encodes CDR1 GTSNPN and CDR2 SVGIG (reference sequence).

This chain joins TRBV4-2 and TRBJ2-1, with a tentative D call TRBD2 (6 bases). The CDR3 is made up of 12 amino acids. From germline, CDR1 is LGHNA and CDR2 YNFKEQ. The V end lost 1 base, the J end lost 10 bases, and 8 bases lay between the germline ends. The CDR3 DNA is TGTGCCAGCAGCCAAGGCGGGAAGGAGCAGTTCTTC. Residues: CASSQGGKEQFF.

This clone appeared a few times. The rearrangement uses TRBV5-6 and TRBJ2-7, with a tentative D call TRBD2 (5 bases). This CDR3 comprises 14 residues. Trimming removed 4 bases at V and 5 bases at J, with 16 bases between. The germline gives CDR1 SGHDT, CDR2 YYEEEE. CDR3 protein: CASSPMRVRNEQYF. The CDR3 nucleotides are TGTGCCAGCAGCCCAATGCGGGTGAGGAACGAGCAGTACTTC.

The rearrangement uses TRBV19 and TRBJ2-1; possibly TRBD2 for D (5 bases). The CDR3 runs to 13 residues. Trimming took off 5 bases at V and 9 bases at J, with 14 bases between the two ends. Looked up from germline, CDR1 is LNHDA and CDR2 is SQIVND (reference sequence). In DNA form, the CDR3 reads TGTGCCAGTAGTCTAGGGAGAGACTCTGAGCAGTTCTTC. This sequence encodes CASSLGRDSEQFF.

This chain connects TRBV5-1 to TRBJ1-1, with D maybe TRBD1 (6 bases). Germline V gene data show CDR1 as SGHRS and CDR2 as YFSETQ. The CDR3 runs to 15 residues. Trimming removed 1 base from V and 0 bases from J, with 10 bases in between. CDR3: CASSLMDSLNTEAFF. CDR3 DNA: TGCGCCAGCAGCTTGATGGACAGTTTGAACACTGAAGCTTTCTTT.

The genes are TRBV7-2 and TRBJ1-1; TRBD1 is a possible D gene (5 bases). The V gene lost 7 bases and the J gene lost 7 bases, with 16 bases spanning the gap. The CDR3 totals 13 residues. The V gene's germline CDR1 is SGHTA and CDR2 FQGNSA. CDR3 sequence reads: CASTSQRRGEAFF. The CDR3 DNA sequence: TGTGCCAGCACCTCCCAGAGAAGGGGTGAAGCTTTCTTT.

The chain recombines TRBV10-3 with TRBJ1-1; the D gene is possibly TRBD1 (5 bases). Per the germline V gene, CDR1 is ENHRY and CDR2 is SYGVKD. Trimming removed 4 bases from V and 1 base from J, with 13 bases in between. The CDR3 consists of 15 residues. DNA for the CDR3: TGTGCCATCAGTGGTGGCAGGGCAGAGAACACTGAAGCTTTCTTT. It encodes CAISGGRAENTEAFF.

The chain recombines TRBV4-1 with TRBJ1-4, with D unclear. CDR1 and CDR2 (germline): MGHRA, YSYEKL. This CDR3 has 17 residues. V was clipped by 3 bases and J by 0 bases, with 14 bases between them. The CDR3, as DNA: TGCGCCAGCAGCCACGCGGGGAACGCGGCAACTAATGAAAAACTGTTTTTT. Protein: CASSHAGNAATNEKLFF.

The chain joins TRBV9 to TRBJ2-5; 8 nucleotides agree with TRBD2. The CDR3 runs to 15 residues. Germline CDR1 and CDR2: SGDLS and YYNGEE. J gave up 0 bases and V 0 bases, and 1 base lay outside the gene matches. The DNA of the CDR3 is TGTGCCAGCAGCGTAGTAGCGGGGAACCAAGAGACCCAGTACTTC. Translated, it gives CASSVVAGNQETQYF.

The J gene is TRBJ2-7, the V gene TRBV7-8; D might be TRBD2 (6 bases). V shed 7 bases and J shed 6 bases, with 19 bases lying between them. Germline values: CDR1 SGHVS, CDR2 FQNEAQ. This CDR3 comprises 14 residues. CDR3 sequence: CASTPQVEGTEQYF. Written as DNA, the CDR3 is TGTGCCAGCACCCCGCAAGTGGAGGGGACCGAGCAGTACTTC.

The chain combines TRBV12-5 with TRBJ2-2; 8 bases fit TRBD2. Trimming at V came to 6 bases and at J to 8 bases, leaving 5 bases not matched to a gene. The CDR3 length is 13 residues. Germline V gene sequence: CDR1 LGHNT, CDR2 FRNRAP. DNA of the CDR3: TGTGCTAGTGGCCTCGGGGGGGTTGGGGAGCTGTTTTTT. Its protein is CASGLGGVGELFF.